This TCR beta chain was recovered during a study of T cells in Graves' hyperthyroidism and ophthalmopathy. Study-wide findings and caveats: In blood, most of the thyroid clonotypes expanded above 0.001 were also present.

Researchers amplified the TCR beta CDR3 regions from RNA transcripts. During a first-round RT-PCR of the TCR CDR3, the HTBI primer set was used. TCRdb reprocessed the multiplex PCR reads via MiXCR and lists one record per CDR3 protein. The sample yields hundreds of thousands of distinct CDR3 sequences, around a quarter seen once. In its sample, this clonotype was seen many times. Its antigen remains unidentified. Per the germline V gene, CDR1 is SGHRS and CDR2 is YFSETQ. The CDR3 is made up of 16 amino acids. J gave up 0 bases and V 4 bases, and 9 bases lay outside the gene matches. The receptor was derived from a woman under 40 with Graves' ophthalmopathy. Sequencing input: blood. The rearrangement joins TRBV5-1 to TRBJ1-1; 7 bases agree with TRBD1. DNA of the CDR3: TGCGCCAGCAGCCCTACCACCGGGACAGTGAACACTGAAGCTTTCTTT. Encoded protein: CASSPTTGTVNTEAFF.